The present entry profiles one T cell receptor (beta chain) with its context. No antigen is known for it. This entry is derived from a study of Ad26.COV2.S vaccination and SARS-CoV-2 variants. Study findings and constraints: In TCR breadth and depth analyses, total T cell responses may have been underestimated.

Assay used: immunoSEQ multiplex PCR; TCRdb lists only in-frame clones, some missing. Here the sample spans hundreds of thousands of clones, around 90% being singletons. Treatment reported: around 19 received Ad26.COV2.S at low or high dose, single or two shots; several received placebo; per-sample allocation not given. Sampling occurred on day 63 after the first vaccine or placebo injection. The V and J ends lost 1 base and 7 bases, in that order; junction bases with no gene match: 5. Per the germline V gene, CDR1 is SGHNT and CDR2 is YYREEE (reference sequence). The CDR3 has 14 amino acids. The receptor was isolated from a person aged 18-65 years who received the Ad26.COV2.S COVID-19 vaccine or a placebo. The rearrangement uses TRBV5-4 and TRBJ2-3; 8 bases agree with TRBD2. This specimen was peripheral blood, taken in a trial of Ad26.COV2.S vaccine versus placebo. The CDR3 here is CASSLLAGGNTQYF. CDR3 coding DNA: TGTGCCAGCAGCTTGCTAGCGGGTGGAAATACGCAGTATTTT.